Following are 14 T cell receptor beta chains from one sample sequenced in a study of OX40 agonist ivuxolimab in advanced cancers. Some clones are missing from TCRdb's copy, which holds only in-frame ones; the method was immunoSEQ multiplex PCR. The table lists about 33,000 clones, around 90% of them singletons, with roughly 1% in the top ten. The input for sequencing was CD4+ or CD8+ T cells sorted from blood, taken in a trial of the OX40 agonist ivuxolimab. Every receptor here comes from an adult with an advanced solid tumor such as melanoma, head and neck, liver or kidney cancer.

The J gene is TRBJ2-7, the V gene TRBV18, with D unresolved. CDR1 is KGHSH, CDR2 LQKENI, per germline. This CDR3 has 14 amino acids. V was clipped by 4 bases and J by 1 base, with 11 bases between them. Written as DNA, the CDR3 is TGTGCCAGCTCACGAGGACCCACGTCCTACGAGCAGTACTTC. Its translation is CASSRGPTSYEQYF.

The CDR3 nucleotides are TGTGCCAGTAACGCCGCTAACTATGGCTACACCTTC. This codes for CASNAANYGYTF. The V gene is TRBV19, the J gene TRBJ1-2; D not resolved. Germline CDR1 reads LNHDA; CDR2 reads SQIVND (reference sequence). The CDR3 runs 12 residues. V lost 7 bases to trimming and J lost 0 bases, with 6 bases between them.

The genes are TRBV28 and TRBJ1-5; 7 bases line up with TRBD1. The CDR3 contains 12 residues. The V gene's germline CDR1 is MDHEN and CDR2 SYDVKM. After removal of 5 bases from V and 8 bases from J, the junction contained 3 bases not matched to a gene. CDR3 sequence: CASSRGREPQHF. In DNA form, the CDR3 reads TGTGCCAGCAGTAGGGGGCGAGAGCCCCAGCATTTT.

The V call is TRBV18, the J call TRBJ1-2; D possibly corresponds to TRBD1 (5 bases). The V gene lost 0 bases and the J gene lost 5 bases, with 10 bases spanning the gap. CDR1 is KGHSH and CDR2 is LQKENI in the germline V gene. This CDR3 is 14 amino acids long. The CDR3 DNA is TGTGCCAGCTCACCACCCCGAGGGACGTATGGCTACACCTTC. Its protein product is CASSPPRGTYGYTF. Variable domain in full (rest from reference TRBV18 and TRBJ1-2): NAGVMQNPRHLVRRRGQEARLRCSPMKGHSHVYWYRQLPEEGLKFMVYLQKENIIDESGMPKERFSAEFPKEGPSILRIQQVVRGDSAAYFCASSPPRGTYGYTFGSGTRLTVV.

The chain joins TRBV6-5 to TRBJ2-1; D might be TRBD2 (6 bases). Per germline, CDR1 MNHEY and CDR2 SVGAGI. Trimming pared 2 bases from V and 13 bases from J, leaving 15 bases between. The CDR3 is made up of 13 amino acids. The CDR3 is CASSYGLAGTQFF. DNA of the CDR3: TGTGCCAGCAGTTACGGTTTGGCGGGAACTCAGTTCTTC.

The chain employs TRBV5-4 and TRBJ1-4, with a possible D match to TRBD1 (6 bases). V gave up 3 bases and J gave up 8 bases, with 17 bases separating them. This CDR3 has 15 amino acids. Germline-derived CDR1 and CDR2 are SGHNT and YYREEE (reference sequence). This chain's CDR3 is CASSSQGTLDEKLFF. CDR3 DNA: TGTGCCAGCAGCTCACAGGGAACCCTGGACGAAAAACTGTTTTTT.

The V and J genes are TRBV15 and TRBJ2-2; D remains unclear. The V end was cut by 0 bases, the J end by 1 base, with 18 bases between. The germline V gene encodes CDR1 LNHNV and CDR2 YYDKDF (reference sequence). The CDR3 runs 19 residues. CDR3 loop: CATSRDPGWGGMNTGELFF. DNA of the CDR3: TGTGCCACCAGCAGAGACCCCGGTTGGGGTGGAATGAACACCGGGGAGCTGTTTTTT.

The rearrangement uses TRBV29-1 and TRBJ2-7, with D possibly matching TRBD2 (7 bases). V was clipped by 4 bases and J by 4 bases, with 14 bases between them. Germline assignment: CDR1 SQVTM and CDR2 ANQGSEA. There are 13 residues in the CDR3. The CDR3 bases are TGCAGCGTTGGAGAGGGGGGGGGTTACGAGCAGTACTTC. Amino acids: CSVGEGGGYEQYF.

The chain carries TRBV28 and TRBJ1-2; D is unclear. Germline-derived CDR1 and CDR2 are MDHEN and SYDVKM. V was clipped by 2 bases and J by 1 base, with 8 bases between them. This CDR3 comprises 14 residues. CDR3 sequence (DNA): TGTGCCAGCAGTTTACCCGACAATAACTATGGCTACACCTTC. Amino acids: CASSLPDNNYGYTF.

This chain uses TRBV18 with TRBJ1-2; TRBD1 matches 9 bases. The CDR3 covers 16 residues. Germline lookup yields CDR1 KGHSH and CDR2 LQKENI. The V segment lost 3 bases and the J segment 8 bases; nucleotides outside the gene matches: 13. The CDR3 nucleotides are TGTGCCAGCTCACCGCAGGGACAGGGCAGCCCCCGGGGCTACACCTTC. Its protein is CASSPQGQGSPRGYTF.

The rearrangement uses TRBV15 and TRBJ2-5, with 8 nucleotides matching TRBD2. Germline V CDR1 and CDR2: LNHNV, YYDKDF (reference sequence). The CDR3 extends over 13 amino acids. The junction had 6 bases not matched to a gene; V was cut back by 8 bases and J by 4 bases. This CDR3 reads CATRFAGGETQYF. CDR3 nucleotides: TGTGCCACCCGTTTTGCGGGAGGAGAGACCCAGTACTTC.

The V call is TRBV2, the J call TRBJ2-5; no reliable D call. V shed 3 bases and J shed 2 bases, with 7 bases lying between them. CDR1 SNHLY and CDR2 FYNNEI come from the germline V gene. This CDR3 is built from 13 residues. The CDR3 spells CASSEGPQETQYF. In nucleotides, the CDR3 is TGTGCCAGCAGTGAGGGCCCGCAAGAGACCCAGTACTTC.

The CDR3 is CAISGAGTRKEQYF. The CDR3 nucleotides read TGTGCCATCAGTGGAGCCGGGACTAGGAAAGAGCAGTACTTC. The chain links TRBV10-3 to TRBJ2-7, with 8 nucleotides matching TRBD2. This CDR3 is built from 14 residues. V shed 4 bases, J shed 7 bases, and the junction held 9 bases outside the gene matches. Germline values: CDR1 ENHRY, CDR2 SYGVKD.

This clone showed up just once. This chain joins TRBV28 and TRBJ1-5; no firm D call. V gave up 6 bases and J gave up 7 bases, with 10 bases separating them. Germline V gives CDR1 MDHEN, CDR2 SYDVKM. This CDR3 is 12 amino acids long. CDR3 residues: CASRVGSQPQHF. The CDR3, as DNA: TGTGCCAGCAGAGTCGGGAGCCAGCCCCAGCATTTT.